The source of this T cell receptor (beta chain) is a study of chemoradiotherapy in HPV16-positive cancers. On the study more broadly: Two HPV16-positive patients' cells yielded candidate HPV-specific clones and common motifs.

V was clipped by 4 bases and J by 0 bases, with 12 bases between them. The CDR3 totals 15 residues. The V gene's germline CDR1 is MNHNS and CDR2 SASEGT. TCRdb's table, derived via immunoSEQ multiplex PCR, lists solely in-frame clones and lacks some. The table lists some 5,600 clones, roughly 80% of them singletons. Repeated repertoire sampling spanned the course of chemoradiotherapy. The gene calls are TRBV6-1 and TRBJ1-1; D not resolved. The sequence came from a human donor with HPV-associated anogenital cancer. This specimen was tumor tissue, taken from a patient who underwent chemoradiotherapy. The CDR3 DNA sequence: TGTGCCAGCAGTGTTCAGACGGTAATGAACACTGAAGCTTTCTTT. Protein: CASSVQTVMNTEAFF.